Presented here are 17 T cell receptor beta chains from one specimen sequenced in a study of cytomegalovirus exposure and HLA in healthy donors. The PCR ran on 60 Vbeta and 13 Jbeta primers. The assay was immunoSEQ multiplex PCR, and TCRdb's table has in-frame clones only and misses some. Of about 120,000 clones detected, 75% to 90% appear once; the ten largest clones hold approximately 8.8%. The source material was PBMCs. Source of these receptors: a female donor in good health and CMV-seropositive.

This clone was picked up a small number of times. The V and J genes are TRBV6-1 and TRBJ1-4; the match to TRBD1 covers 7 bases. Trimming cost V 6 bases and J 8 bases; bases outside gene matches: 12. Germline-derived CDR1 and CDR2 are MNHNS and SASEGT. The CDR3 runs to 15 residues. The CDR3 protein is CASREARGQGEKLFF. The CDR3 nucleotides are TGTGCCAGCAGGGAGGCGAGGGGGCAGGGGGAAAAACTGTTTTTT.

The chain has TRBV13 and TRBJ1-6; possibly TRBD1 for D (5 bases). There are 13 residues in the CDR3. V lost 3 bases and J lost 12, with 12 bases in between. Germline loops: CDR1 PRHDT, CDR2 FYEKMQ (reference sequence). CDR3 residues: CASSFFRGRPLHF. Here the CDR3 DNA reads TGTGCCAGCAGCTTCTTTAGGGGTCGACCCCTCCACTTT.

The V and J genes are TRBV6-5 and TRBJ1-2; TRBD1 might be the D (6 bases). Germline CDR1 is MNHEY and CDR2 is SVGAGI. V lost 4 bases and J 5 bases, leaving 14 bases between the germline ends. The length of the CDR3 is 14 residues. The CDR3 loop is CASSSTGGTYGYTF. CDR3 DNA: TGTGCCAGCAGTTCCACTGGGGGCACGTATGGCTACACCTTC.

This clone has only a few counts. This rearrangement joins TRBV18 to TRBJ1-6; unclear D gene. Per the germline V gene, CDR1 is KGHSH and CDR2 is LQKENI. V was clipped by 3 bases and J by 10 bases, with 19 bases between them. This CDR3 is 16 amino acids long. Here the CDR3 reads CASSPDTPGGYSPLHF. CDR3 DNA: TGTGCCAGCTCACCTGATACACCCGGCGGGTACTCACCCCTCCACTTT.

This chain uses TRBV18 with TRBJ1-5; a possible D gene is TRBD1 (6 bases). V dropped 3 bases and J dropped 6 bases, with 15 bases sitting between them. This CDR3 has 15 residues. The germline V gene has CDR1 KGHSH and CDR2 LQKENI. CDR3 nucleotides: TGTGCCAGCTCACCGTCGGGCACAGGGAGTCAGCCCCAGCATTTT. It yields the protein CASSPSGTGSQPQHF.

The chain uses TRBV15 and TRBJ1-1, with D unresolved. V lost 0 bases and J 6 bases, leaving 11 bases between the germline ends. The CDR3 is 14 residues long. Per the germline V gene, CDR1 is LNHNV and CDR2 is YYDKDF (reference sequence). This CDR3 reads CATSRDRQIPEAFF. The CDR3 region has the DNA TGTGCCACCAGCAGAGATCGCCAGATTCCTGAAGCTTTCTTT. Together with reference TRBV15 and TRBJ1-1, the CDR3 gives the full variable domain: DAMVIQNPRYQVTQFGKPVTLSCSQTLNHNVMYWYQQKSSQAPKLLFHYYDKDFNNEADTPDNFQSRRPNTSFCFLDIRSPGLGDTAMYLCATSRDRQIPEAFFGQGTRLTVV.

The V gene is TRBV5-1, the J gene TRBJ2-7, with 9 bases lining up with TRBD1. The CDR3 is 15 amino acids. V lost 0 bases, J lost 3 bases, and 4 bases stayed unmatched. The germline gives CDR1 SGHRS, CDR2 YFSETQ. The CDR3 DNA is TGCGCCAGCAGCTTGGGTGGACAGGGGTACTACGAGCAGTACTTC. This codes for CASSLGGQGYYEQYF.

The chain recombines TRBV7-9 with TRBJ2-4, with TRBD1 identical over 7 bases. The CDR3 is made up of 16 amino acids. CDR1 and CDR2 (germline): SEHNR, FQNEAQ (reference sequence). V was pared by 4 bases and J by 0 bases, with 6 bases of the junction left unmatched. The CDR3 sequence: CASSSTGALAKNIQYF. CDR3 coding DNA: TGTGCCAGCAGCTCTACAGGGGCCCTAGCCAAAAACATTCAGTACTTC.

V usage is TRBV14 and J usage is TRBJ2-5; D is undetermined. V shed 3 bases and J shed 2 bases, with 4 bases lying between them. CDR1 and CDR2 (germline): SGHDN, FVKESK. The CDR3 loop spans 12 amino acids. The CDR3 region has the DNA TGTGCCAGCAGCCAGAGACAAGAGACCCAGTACTTC. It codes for CASSQRQETQYF.

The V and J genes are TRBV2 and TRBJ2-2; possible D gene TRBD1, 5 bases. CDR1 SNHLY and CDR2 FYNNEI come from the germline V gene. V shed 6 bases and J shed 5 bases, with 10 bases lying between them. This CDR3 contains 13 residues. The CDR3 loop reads CASSIRETGELFF. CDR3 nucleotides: TGTGCCAGCAGCATCAGGGAAACCGGGGAGCTGTTTTTT.

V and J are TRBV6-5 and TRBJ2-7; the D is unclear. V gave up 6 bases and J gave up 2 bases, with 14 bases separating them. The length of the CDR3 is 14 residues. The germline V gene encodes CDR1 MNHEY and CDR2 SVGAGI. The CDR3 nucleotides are TGTGCCAGCAGGAGGAGTACTACACCCTACGAGCAGTACTTC. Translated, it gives CASRRSTTPYEQYF.

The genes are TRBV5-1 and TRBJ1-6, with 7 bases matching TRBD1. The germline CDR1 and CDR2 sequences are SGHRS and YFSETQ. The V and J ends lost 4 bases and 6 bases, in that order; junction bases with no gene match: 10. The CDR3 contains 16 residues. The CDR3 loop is CASSASGQAINSPLHF. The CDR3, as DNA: TGCGCCAGCAGCGCAAGCGGACAGGCGATTAATTCACCCCTCCACTTT.

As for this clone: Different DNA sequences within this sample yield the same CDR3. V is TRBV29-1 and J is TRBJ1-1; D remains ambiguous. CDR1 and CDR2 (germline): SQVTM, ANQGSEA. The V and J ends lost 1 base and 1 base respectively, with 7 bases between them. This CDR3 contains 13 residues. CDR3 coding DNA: TGCAGCGTTGAAGGGAGGGCGAACACTGAAGCTTTCTTT. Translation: CSVEGRANTEAFF.

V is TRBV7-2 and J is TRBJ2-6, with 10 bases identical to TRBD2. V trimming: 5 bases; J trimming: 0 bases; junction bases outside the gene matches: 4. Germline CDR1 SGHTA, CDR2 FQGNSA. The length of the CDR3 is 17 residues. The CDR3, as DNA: TGTGCCAGCAGCCCGAGCGGGGGGGCCTCTGGGGCCAACGTCCTGACTTTC. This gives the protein CASSPSGGASGANVLTF. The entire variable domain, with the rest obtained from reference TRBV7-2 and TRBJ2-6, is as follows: GAGVSQSPSNKVTEKGKDVELRCDPISGHTALYWYRQSLGQGLEFLIYFQGNSAPDKSGLPSDRFSAERTGGSVSTLTIQRTQQEDSAVYLCASSPSGGASGANVLTFGAGSRLTVL.

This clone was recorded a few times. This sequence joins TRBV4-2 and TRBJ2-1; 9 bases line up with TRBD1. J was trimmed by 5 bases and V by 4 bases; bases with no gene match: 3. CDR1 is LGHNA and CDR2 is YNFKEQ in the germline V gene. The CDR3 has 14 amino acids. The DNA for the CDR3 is TGTGCCAGCAGCCGGGGACAGGGCAACAATGAGCAGTTCTTC. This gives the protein CASSRGQGNNEQFF.

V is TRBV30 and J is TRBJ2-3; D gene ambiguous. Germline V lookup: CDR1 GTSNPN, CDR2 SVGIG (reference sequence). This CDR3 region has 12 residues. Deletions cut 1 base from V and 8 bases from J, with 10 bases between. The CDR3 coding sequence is TGTGCCTGGAGTGGCTCGTACGGTACGCAGTATTTT. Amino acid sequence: CAWSGSYGTQYF.

CDR3 nucleotides: TGTGCCAGCAGCTTAGTCGGCGGGGGGGCAGTTTACGAGCAGTACTTC. This encodes CASSLVGGGAVYEQYF. This sequence joins TRBV7-2 and TRBJ2-7, with TRBD2 matching over 9 bases. Germline CDR1 reads SGHTA; CDR2 reads FQGNSA. V dropped 1 base and J dropped 4; count of bases not matched to a gene: 8. This CDR3 region has 16 residues.